This T cell receptor beta chain was identified during a study of CD8 T cells in Susac syndrome. An amount of RNA that ranged from roughly 0.45 to 1 ug was reverse transcribed with random hexamers. The authors amplified TCR beta CDR3 across 54 Vbeta and 13 Jbeta using immunoSEQ multiplex PCR. TCRdb reanalysed the immunoSEQ multiplex PCR reads using MiXCR and keeps one entry per CDR3 protein. This table holds almost 450,000 distinct CDR3 sequences, 85% found once. TEMRA cells were enriched by FACS, while CD8+ and CD4+ T cells were obtained through a negative isolation that was performed magnetically. The sample comprised CD8+ T cells from PBMCs. This TCR derives from a human donor with multiple sclerosis.

The CDR3 sequence: CASSQARRGVSYEQYF. CDR3 in DNA: TGTGCCAGCAGCCAAGCTCGGCGGGGGGTCTCCTACGAGCAGTACTTC. This chain connects TRBV14 to TRBJ2-7, with 8 positions matching TRBD2. The V gene's germline CDR1 is SGHDN and CDR2 FVKESK. Trimming removed 1 base from V and 0 bases from J; junction bases left unmatched: 5. CDR3 length: 16 residues.